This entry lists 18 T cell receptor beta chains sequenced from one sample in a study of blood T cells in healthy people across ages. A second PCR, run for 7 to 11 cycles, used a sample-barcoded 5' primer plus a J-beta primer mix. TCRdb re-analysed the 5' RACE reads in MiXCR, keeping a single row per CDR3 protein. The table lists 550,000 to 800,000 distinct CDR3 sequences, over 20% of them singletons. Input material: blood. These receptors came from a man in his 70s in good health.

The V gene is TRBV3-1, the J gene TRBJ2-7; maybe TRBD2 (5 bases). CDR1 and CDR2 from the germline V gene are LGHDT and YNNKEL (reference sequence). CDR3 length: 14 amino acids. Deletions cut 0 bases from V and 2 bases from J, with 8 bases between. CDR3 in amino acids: CASSQDKRTYEQYF. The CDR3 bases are TGTGCCAGCAGCCAAGATAAGCGGACCTACGAGCAGTACTTC.

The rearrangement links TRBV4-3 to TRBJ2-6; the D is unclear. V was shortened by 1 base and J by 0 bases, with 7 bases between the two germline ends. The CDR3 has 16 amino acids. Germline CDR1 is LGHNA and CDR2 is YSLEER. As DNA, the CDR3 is TGCGCCAGCAGCCAAGGTGTGTACTCTGGGGCCAACGTCCTGACTTTC. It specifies CASSQGVYSGANVLTF.

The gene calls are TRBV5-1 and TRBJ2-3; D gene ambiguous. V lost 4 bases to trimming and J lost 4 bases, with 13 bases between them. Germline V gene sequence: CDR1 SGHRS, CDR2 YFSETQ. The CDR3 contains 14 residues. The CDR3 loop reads CASSPRGISDTQYF. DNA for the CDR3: TGCGCCAGCAGCCCAAGAGGAATTTCAGATACGCAGTATTTT.

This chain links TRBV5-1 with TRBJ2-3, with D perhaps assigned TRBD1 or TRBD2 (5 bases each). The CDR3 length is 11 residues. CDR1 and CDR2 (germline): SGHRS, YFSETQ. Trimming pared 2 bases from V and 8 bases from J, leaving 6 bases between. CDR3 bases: TGCGCCAGCAGCTTCGGGACTACGCAGTATTTT. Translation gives CASSFGTTQYF.

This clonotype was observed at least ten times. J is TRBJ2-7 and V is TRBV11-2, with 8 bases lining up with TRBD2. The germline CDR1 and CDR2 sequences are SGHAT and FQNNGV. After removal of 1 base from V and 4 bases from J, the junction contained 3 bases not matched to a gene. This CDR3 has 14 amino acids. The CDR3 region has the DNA TGTGCCAGCAGCTTAGGACTAGCGAAATACGAGCAGTACTTC. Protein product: CASSLGLAKYEQYF.

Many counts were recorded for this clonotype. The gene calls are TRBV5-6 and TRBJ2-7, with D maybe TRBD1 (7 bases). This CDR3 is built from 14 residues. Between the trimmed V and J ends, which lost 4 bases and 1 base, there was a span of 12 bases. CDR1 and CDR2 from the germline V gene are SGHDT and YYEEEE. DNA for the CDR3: TGTGCCAGCAGCGCGGGACAGTCTTCCTACGAGCAGTACTTC. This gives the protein CASSAGQSSYEQYF.

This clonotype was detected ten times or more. The CDR3 reads CSVERLAANEQFF. Here the CDR3 DNA reads TGCAGCGTTGAACGACTAGCGGCCAATGAGCAGTTCTTC. The rearrangement joins TRBV29-1 to TRBJ2-1; TRBD2 aligns across 9 bases. Germline V gives CDR1 SQVTM, CDR2 ANQGSEA. CDR3 length equals 13 residues. J gave up 6 bases and V 2 bases, and 2 bases lay outside the gene matches.

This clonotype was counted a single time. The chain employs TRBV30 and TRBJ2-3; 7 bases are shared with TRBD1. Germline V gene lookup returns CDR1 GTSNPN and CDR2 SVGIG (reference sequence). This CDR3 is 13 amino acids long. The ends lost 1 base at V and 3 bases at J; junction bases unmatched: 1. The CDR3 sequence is CAWSGGQTDTQYF. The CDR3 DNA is TGTGCCTGGAGTGGGGGACAGACAGATACGCAGTATTTT.

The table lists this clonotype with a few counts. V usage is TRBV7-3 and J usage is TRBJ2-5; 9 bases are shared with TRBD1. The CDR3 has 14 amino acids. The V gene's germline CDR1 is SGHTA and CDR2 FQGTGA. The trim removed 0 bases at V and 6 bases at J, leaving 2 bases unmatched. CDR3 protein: CASSLTGQGKTQYF. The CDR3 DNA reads TGTGCCAGCAGCTTAACTGGACAGGGGAAGACCCAGTACTTC.

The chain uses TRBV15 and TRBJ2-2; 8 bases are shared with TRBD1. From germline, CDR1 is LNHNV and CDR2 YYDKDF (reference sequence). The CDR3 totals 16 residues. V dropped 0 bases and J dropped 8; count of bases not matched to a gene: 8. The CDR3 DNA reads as TGTGCCACCAGCAGAGATCAGGGGGCCATATCAGGGGAGCTGTTTTTT. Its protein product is CATSRDQGAISGELFF.

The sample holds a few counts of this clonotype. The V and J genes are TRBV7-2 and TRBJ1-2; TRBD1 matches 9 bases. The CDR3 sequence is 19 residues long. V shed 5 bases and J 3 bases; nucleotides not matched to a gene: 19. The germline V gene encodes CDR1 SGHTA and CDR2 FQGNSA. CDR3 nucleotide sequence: TGTGCCAGCAGCGCGAACCACCGAACATCGGACAGGGGAGACTATGGCTACACCTTC. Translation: CASSANHRTSDRGDYGYTF.

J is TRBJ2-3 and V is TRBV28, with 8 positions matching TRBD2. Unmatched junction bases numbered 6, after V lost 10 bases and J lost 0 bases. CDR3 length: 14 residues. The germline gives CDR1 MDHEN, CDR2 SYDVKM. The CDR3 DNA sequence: TGTGCCACCGGGGGGGTAACTAGCACAGATACGCAGTATTTT. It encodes CATGGVTSTDTQYF.

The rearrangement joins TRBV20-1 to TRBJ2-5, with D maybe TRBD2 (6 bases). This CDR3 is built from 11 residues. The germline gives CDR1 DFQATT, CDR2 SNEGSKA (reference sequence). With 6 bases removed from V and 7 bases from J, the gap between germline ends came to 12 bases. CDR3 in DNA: TGCAGTGCAAGTAGGAGGGCGACCCAGTACTTC. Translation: CSASRRATQYF.

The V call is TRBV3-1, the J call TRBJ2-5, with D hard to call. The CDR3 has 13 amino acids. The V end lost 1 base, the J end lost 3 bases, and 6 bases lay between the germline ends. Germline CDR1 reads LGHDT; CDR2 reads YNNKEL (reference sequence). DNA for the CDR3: TGTGCCAGCAGCCAAGGGTTGAAAGAGACCCAGTACTTC. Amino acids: CASSQGLKETQYF.

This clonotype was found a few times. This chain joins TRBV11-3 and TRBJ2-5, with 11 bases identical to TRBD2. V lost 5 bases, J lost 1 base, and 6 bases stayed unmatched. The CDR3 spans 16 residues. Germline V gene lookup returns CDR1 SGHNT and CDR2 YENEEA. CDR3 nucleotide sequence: TGTGCCAGCAGCCCTAGCCTAGCGGGAGGCCAAGAGACCCAGTACTTC. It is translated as CASSPSLAGGQETQYF.

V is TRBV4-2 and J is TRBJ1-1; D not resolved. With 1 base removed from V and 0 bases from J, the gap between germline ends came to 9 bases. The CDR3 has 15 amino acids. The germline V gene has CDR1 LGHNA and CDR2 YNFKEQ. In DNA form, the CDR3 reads TGTGCCAGCAGCCAAGGTGCGGTTATGAACACTGAAGCTTTCTTT. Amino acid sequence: CASSQGAVMNTEAFF.

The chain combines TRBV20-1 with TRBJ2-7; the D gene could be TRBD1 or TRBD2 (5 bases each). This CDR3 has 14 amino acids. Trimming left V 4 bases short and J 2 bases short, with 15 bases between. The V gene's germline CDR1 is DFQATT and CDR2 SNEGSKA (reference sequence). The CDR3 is CSATYGTGTYEQYF. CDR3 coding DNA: TGCAGTGCTACGTACGGGACGGGAACCTACGAGCAGTACTTC.

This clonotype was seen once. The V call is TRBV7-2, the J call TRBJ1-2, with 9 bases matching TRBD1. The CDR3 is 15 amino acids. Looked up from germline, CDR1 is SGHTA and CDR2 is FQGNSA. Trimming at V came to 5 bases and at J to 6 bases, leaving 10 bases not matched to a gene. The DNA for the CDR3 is TGTGCCAGCAGCGCACAACAGGGGGCGATAAATGGCTACACCTTC. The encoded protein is CASSAQQGAINGYTF.